This T cell receptor beta chain comes out of a study of cytomegalovirus exposure and HLA in healthy donors. The PCR ran on 60 Vbeta and 13 Jbeta primers. Repertoires were generated with immunoSEQ multiplex PCR, while TCRdb's copy carries only in-frame clones and drops some. The sample has 250,000 to 300,000 clones; about four fifths are singletons. Trimming pared 0 bases from V and 8 bases from J, leaving 11 bases between. The length of the CDR3 is 13 residues. Germline values: CDR1 SGHRS, CDR2 YFSETQ. As regards this clone: Its antigen is currently unknown.

General study findings and limits: Associated with HLA alleles at 0.05 false discovery rate in a later analysis were 16,951 TCR beta sequences. Roughly uniform sequencing depth across donors was assumed, possibly incorrectly.

This receptor was obtained from a woman in her thirties or forties in good health and CMV-seropositive. The sequenced sample was PBMCs. The J gene is TRBJ1-2, the V gene TRBV5-1, with no clear D. In DNA, the CDR3 is TGCGCCAGCAGCTTGGCCGAGGGCGACGGCTACACCTTC. Protein sequence: CASSLAEGDGYTF.